The 14 T cell receptor beta chains listed next were all sequenced from one sample in a study of blood T cell repertoires in COVID-19. Libraries were prepared by immunoSEQ multiplex PCR; TCRdb keeps only in-frame clonotypes and omits some of them. Of about 170,000 clones in the sample, under 95% were seen once. Specimen: peripheral blood. The source is a man between 18 and 29 years old with COVID-19, enrolled during active disease.

The chain uses TRBV29-1 and TRBJ1-1; 10 nucleotides agree with TRBD1. V lost 7 bases to trimming and J lost 5 bases; unmatched junction nucleotides: 10. The CDR3 spans 14 residues. Germline CDR1 is SQVTM and CDR2 is ANQGSEA. The CDR3 here is CSALSTGGWTEAFF. The CDR3 DNA follows: TGCAGCGCCTTATCGACAGGGGGCTGGACTGAAGCTTTCTTT. Combining the CDR3 with reference TRBV29-1 and TRBJ1-1 gives the whole variable domain SAVISQKPSRDICQRGTSLTIQCQVDSQVTMMFWYRQQPGQSLTLIATANQGSEATYESGFVIDKFPISRPNLTFSTLTVSNMSPEDSSIYLCSALSTGGWTEAFFGQGTRLTVV.

The chain is built from TRBV7-2 and TRBJ1-3, with 7 bases fitting TRBD1. The CDR3 runs 14 residues. The trim removed 5 bases at V and 3 bases at J, leaving 4 bases unmatched. Germline-derived CDR1 and CDR2 are SGHTA and FQGNSA. The CDR3 is CASSRNRGGNTIYF. CDR3 sequence (DNA): TGTGCCAGCAGCAGAAACAGGGGTGGAAACACCATATATTTT.

The CDR3 here is CASKGRDDSPLHF. CDR3 nucleotide sequence: TGTGCCAGTAAGGGCAGGGATGATTCACCCCTCCACTTT. The chain employs TRBV19 and TRBJ1-6, with a tentative D call TRBD1 (5 bases). Trimming cost V 7 bases and J 8 bases, with 12 bases left between them. Germline V gene data show CDR1 as LNHDA and CDR2 as SQIVND (reference sequence). This CDR3 comprises 13 residues.

The chain links TRBV19 to TRBJ2-5, with 9 positions matching TRBD1. This CDR3 region has 16 residues. Losses at the gene ends were 7 bases for V and 4 bases for J; bases not matched to a gene: 13. Germline CDR1 is LNHDA and CDR2 is SQIVND (reference sequence). The CDR3: CASKNSRDRERETQYF. In DNA form, the CDR3 reads TGTGCCAGTAAAAACAGCCGGGACAGGGAGCGAGAGACCCAGTACTTC.

The chain employs TRBV9 and TRBJ2-1; D perhaps matches TRBD2 (6 bases). The CDR3 has 13 amino acids. CDR1 and CDR2 (germline): SGDLS, YYNGEE. V lost 2 bases and J lost 6, with 9 bases in between. The CDR3 here is CASSVGGSNEQFF. The CDR3, as DNA: TGTGCCAGCAGCGTTGGAGGGAGCAATGAGCAGTTCTTC.

The CDR3 coding sequence is TGTGCCAGTAGTCCAAAAGTCTGGACTAGCGGGAGGAGACGCTACGAGCAGTACTTC. Amino acids: CASSPKVWTSGRRRYEQYF. The V gene is TRBV19, the J gene TRBJ2-7, with TRBD2 identical over 14 bases. Looked up from germline, CDR1 is LNHDA and CDR2 is SQIVND (reference sequence). The CDR3 covers 19 residues. Trimming cost V 5 bases and J 3 bases; bases outside gene matches: 15.

This clone is a singleton in its sample. This sequence joins TRBV28 and TRBJ2-6; D is possibly TRBD1 (6 bases). The CDR3 is 17 amino acids. Germline CDR1 and CDR2: MDHEN and SYDVKM. V dropped 4 bases and J dropped 1 base, with 14 bases sitting between them. In DNA form, the CDR3 reads TGTGCCAGCAGTTCTCCAGGGGCCTTATCTGGGGCCAACGTCCTGACTTTC. Protein product: CASSSPGALSGANVLTF.

The J gene is TRBJ2-1, the V gene TRBV4-1; D uncertain. The CDR3 has 14 residues. CDR1 MGHRA and CDR2 YSYEKL come from the germline V gene. Trimming removed 0 bases from V and 2 bases from J, with 5 bases in between. CDR3 sequence (DNA): TGCGCCAGCAGCCAAGATATTACCTACAATGAGCAGTTCTTC. Its translation is CASSQDITYNEQFF.

The J gene is TRBJ1-1, the V gene TRBV6-4; no clear D. The CDR3 consists of 13 residues. The V end was cut by 0 bases, the J end by 8 bases, with 10 bases between. Germline V gene data show CDR1 as MRHNA and CDR2 as SNTAGT. DNA for the CDR3: TGTGCCAGCAGTGACTCATGGAACAGCGAAGCTTTCTTT. This translates into CASSDSWNSEAFF.

The V and J genes are TRBV12-3 or TRBV12-4 and TRBJ2-7, with unresolved D. There are 13 residues in the CDR3. Trimming stripped 3 bases from V and 1 base from J, with 7 bases between. CDR3: CASSFDISYEQYF. CDR3 bases: TGTGCCAGCAGTTTTGACATATCCTACGAGCAGTACTTC.

In DNA form, the CDR3 reads TGTGCCAGCAGCTTAGAATACGGGAGCTCCTACGAGCAGTACTTC. Its translation: CASSLEYGSSYEQYF. The J gene is TRBJ2-7, the V gene TRBV7-2, with D possibly TRBD2 on 6 matching bases. The CDR3 has 15 amino acids. V lost 1 base to trimming and J lost 0 bases, with 10 bases between them. Per germline, CDR1 SGHTA and CDR2 FQGNSA.

The CDR3 nucleotides are TGTGCCAGCAGTTATCACCGGGACAGGGACTATGGCTACACCTTC. Protein sequence: CASSYHRDRDYGYTF. The chain uses TRBV6-5 and TRBJ1-2, with 9 bases fitting TRBD1. Germline lookup yields CDR1 MNHEY and CDR2 SVGAGI. J lost 3 bases, V lost 3 bases, and 5 bases had no gene match. CDR3 length: 15 amino acids.

J is TRBJ2-7 and V is TRBV6-6; 7 bases are shared with TRBD2. The V segment lost 5 bases and the J segment 2 bases; nucleotides outside the gene matches: 6. The CDR3 spans 14 residues. In germline, CDR1 is MNHNY, CDR2 SVGAGI (reference sequence). The CDR3 region has the DNA TGTGCCAGCAGTAGTGGGGGGGAGCCCTACGAGCAGTACTTC. As protein: CASSSGGEPYEQYF.

The chain has TRBV7-2 and TRBJ2-6; TRBD1 might be the D (5 bases). V lost 1 base and J lost 1, with 11 bases in between. This CDR3 contains 17 residues. CDR1 is SGHTA and CDR2 is FQGNSA in the germline V gene. The CDR3 nucleotides read TGTGCCAGCAGCTTAGGGGCCTCAGGGTCTGGGGCCAACGTCCTGACTTTC. It encodes CASSLGASGSGANVLTF.